This entry describes one TCR beta chain. Its target is unknown. The data stem from a study of OX40 agonist ivuxolimab in advanced cancers. Study-level findings and limits: Some patients without response likewise showed low normalized clonal expansion.

Method: immunoSEQ multiplex PCR; TCRdb's copy keeps in-frame clones and lacks some. The sample has about 6,900 clones; roughly 70% are singletons. The clonotype comes from an adult with an advanced solid tumor such as melanoma, head and neck, liver or kidney cancer. Sample: CD4+ or CD8+ T cells sorted from blood, taken in a trial of the OX40 agonist ivuxolimab.

CDR3 DNA sequence: TGTGCCAGCAGTACAGGGGGCTTCAGCAATCAGCCCCAGCATTTT. It codes for CASSTGGFSNQPQHF. This chain joins TRBV6-6 and TRBJ1-5; 9 nucleotides align to TRBD1. The trim removed 5 bases at V and 1 base at J, leaving 3 bases unmatched. The CDR3 has 15 residues. The germline CDR1 and CDR2 sequences are MNHNY and SVGAGI (reference sequence).